The 27 T cell receptor beta chains listed next were all sequenced from one sample in a study of blood T cells in healthy people across ages. For the second PCR, which ran for about 7 to 12 cycles, a sample-barcoded 5' primer and a J-beta primer mix were used. One entry per CDR3 protein results from TCRdb running MiXCR on the 5' RACE reads. Of over a million distinct CDR3 sequences detected, approximately 42% appear once; the ten largest clones hold about 4.1%. Material for sequencing was blood. The receptor set was obtained from a woman aged 18-29 years in good health.

This clonotype has just one count. V usage is TRBV29-1 and J usage is TRBJ1-1; D ambiguous. CDR3 length: 14 residues. V lost 1 base and J 4 bases, leaving 13 bases between the germline ends. Germline loops: CDR1 SQVTM, CDR2 ANQGSEA. The CDR3 bases are TGCAGCGTTGAAGCGGTAACAGAGGCCACTGAAGCTTTCTTT. Translation gives CSVEAVTEATEAFF.

The genes are TRBV11-1 and TRBJ2-3; D gene unclear. The germline gives CDR1 SGHAT, CDR2 FQDESV (reference sequence). Trimming cost V 3 bases and J 6 bases, with 13 bases left between them. This CDR3 is 14 amino acids long. The CDR3 protein is CASSLQTTTDTQYF. The CDR3 bases are TGTGCCAGCAGCTTGCAGACAACTACGGATACGCAGTATTTT.

The chain combines TRBV29-1 with TRBJ2-5; D might be TRBD2 (6 bases). The length of the CDR3 is 13 residues. V shed 5 bases and J shed 5 bases, with 15 bases lying between them. Looked up from germline, CDR1 is SQVTM and CDR2 is ANQGSEA. CDR3 in amino acids: CSVLRGRLETQYF. In nucleotides, the CDR3 is TGCAGCGTTCTTAGAGGGAGGCTTGAGACCCAGTACTTC.

The chain uses TRBV4-3 and TRBJ2-1; D gene uncertain. Germline CDR1 reads LGHNA; CDR2 reads YSLEER. Trimming stripped 3 bases from V and 8 bases from J, with 14 bases between. This CDR3 is built from 14 residues. The CDR3, as DNA: TGCGCCAGCAGCCACTCATTCCAAGGCGATGAGCAGTTCTTC. Residues: CASSHSFQGDEQFF.

The table lists this clonotype with a few counts. V and J are TRBV20-1 and TRBJ1-6, with TRBD1 matching over 10 bases. The germline gives CDR1 DFQATT, CDR2 SNEGSKA (reference sequence). V lost 1 base, J lost 6 bases, and 12 bases stayed unmatched. The CDR3 contains 18 residues. The CDR3 loop reads CSARGDRGILLANSPLHF. DNA for the CDR3: TGCAGTGCTAGAGGGGACAGGGGCATATTGTTAGCTAATTCACCCCTCCACTTT.

The chain links TRBV12-3 or TRBV12-4 to TRBJ1-5, with 8 bases fitting TRBD1. This CDR3 comprises 14 residues. Trimming took 6 bases from V and 5 from J; bases not matched to a gene: 6. The CDR3: CASREDRVDQPQHF. CDR3 nucleotides: TGTGCCAGCAGAGAGGACAGGGTTGATCAGCCCCAGCATTTT.

V is TRBV28 and J is TRBJ1-2, with a possible D match to TRBD1 (6 bases). V lost 7 bases and J lost 1, with 10 bases in between. The CDR3 totals 13 residues. CDR1 MDHEN and CDR2 SYDVKM come from the germline V gene. The CDR3 spells CASKQGHNYGYTF. CDR3 in DNA: TGTGCCAGCAAGCAGGGGCATAACTATGGCTACACCTTC.

This clonotype was seen a few times. This chain connects TRBV27 to TRBJ1-6; 7 bases map to TRBD1. The CDR3 extends over 17 amino acids. After removal of 0 bases from V and 8 bases from J, the junction contained 10 bases not matched to a gene. Germline CDR1 reads MNHEY; CDR2 reads SMNVEV (reference sequence). The CDR3 sequence is CASSLSILTGWDSPLHF. As DNA, the CDR3 is TGTGCCAGCAGTTTATCCATTCTGACAGGGTGGGATTCACCCCTCCACTTT.

With respect to this clonotype: One end of the junction is discordant with germline, which a read error may explain. The V gene is TRBV5-1, the J gene TRBJ2-3, with TRBD2 as a possible D gene (5 bases). In germline, CDR1 is SGHRS, CDR2 YFSETQ. This CDR3 has 13 residues. CDR3 DNA: TGCGCCTGCAGCGGCCGAAGCGGAGATACGCAGTATTTT. Its translation: CACSGRSGDTQYF. Filled out from reference TRBV5-1 and TRBJ2-3, the complete variable domain reads KAGVTQTPRYLIKTRGQQVTLSCSPISGHRSVSWYQQTPGQGLQFLFEYFSETQRNKGNFPGRFSGRQFSNSRSEMNVSTLELGDSALYLCACSGRSGDTQYFGPGTRLTVL.

This clonotype was seen repeatedly, ten times or more. The J gene is TRBJ2-1, the V gene TRBV28, with no clear D. CDR1 is MDHEN and CDR2 is SYDVKM in the germline V gene. Trimming removed 6 bases at V and 6 bases at J, with 9 bases between. The CDR3 is 12 residues long. CDR3: CASSLRANEQFF. The CDR3 DNA follows: TGTGCCAGCAGCTTAAGGGCCAATGAGCAGTTCTTC.

The V and J genes are TRBV7-8 and TRBJ1-5; D perhaps matches TRBD1 (6 bases). The CDR3 contains 19 residues. V was cut by 4 bases and J by 0 bases, with 22 bases left in between. Germline CDR1 SGHVS, CDR2 FQNEAQ. CDR3 sequence reads: CASSSLGRQVRYSNQPQHF. In DNA form, the CDR3 reads TGTGCCAGCAGCTCCTTAGGGAGACAGGTGCGGTATAGCAATCAGCCCCAGCATTTT.

The chain uses TRBV7-2 and TRBJ2-5; 7 bases fit TRBD2. Trimming cost V 3 bases and J 7 bases; bases outside gene matches: 14. The CDR3 length is 16 residues. Looked up from germline, CDR1 is SGHTA and CDR2 is FQGNSA. This chain's CDR3 is CASSLGGTNGPWTQYF. The CDR3 nucleotides are TGTGCCAGCAGCTTGGGCGGGACTAACGGCCCTTGGACCCAGTACTTC.

This chain joins TRBV20-1 and TRBJ2-7, with 7 nucleotides matching TRBD1. The germline V gene encodes CDR1 DFQATT and CDR2 SNEGSKA (reference sequence). The CDR3 has 14 amino acids. After removal of 2 bases from V and 1 base from J, the junction contained 5 bases not matched to a gene. Here the CDR3 reads CSARNRGGSYEQYF. DNA of the CDR3: TGCAGTGCTAGAAACAGGGGTGGATCCTACGAGCAGTACTTC.

The chain couples TRBV2 to TRBJ2-1, with 9 bases matching TRBD2. Unmatched junction bases numbered 10, after V lost 4 bases and J lost 6 bases. Per the germline V gene, CDR1 is SNHLY and CDR2 is FYNNEI. This CDR3 contains 16 residues. The CDR3 is CASSARLAVGANEQFF. The CDR3 DNA sequence: TGTGCCAGCAGTGCTCGACTAGCGGTAGGGGCCAATGAGCAGTTCTTC.

This clonotype has only a few counts. J is TRBJ1-2 and V is TRBV6-4; TRBD1 might be the D (6 bases). There are 13 residues in the CDR3. CDR1 is MRHNA and CDR2 is SNTAGT in the germline V gene. The V gene lost 0 bases and the J gene lost 10 bases, with 12 bases spanning the gap. The CDR3 protein is CASSDSTGYVYTF. DNA of the CDR3: TGTGCCAGCAGTGACTCGACAGGCTACGTCTACACCTTC.

This rearrangement joins TRBV4-3 to TRBJ2-3; D might be TRBD2 (5 bases). CDR1 is LGHNA, CDR2 YSLEER, per germline. The CDR3 runs to 15 residues. Trimming cost V 0 bases and J 4 bases, with 11 bases left between them. The DNA of the CDR3 is TGCGCCAGCAGCCAAGATGGAAGGACTGCAGATACGCAGTATTTT. This gives the protein CASSQDGRTADTQYF.

The chain combines TRBV12-3 or TRBV12-4 with TRBJ2-7; possibly TRBD2 for D (5 bases). V was cut by 5 bases and J by 0 bases, with 11 bases left in between. The length of the CDR3 is 14 residues. The CDR3 DNA is TGTGCCAGCAGTGGTGGACTGCTCTCCTACGAGCAGTACTTC. Protein: CASSGGLLSYEQYF.

The chain carries TRBV4-2 and TRBJ2-7; TRBD2 aligns across 7 bases. The V segment lost 1 base and the J segment 7 bases; nucleotides outside the gene matches: 10. The CDR3 loop spans 15 amino acids. Germline assignment: CDR1 LGHNA and CDR2 YNFKEQ. CDR3 nucleotide sequence: TGTGCCAGCAGCCAAGGGACTAGTCCTGACAATGAGCAGTACTTC. Translating it yields CASSQGTSPDNEQYF.

This clonotype was counted only a few times. This chain uses TRBV24-1 with TRBJ2-5, with 14 bases identical to TRBD2. With 4 bases clipped from V and 5 bases from J, the junction kept 5 bases outside the gene matches. Germline V CDR1 and CDR2: KGHDR, SFDVKD. This CDR3 spans 16 amino acids. CDR3 DNA sequence: TGTGCCACCAGTGACCCCGGACTAGCGGGAGGCGAGACCCAGTACTTC. This sequence encodes CATSDPGLAGGETQYF.

V usage is TRBV29-1 and J usage is TRBJ2-2; maybe TRBD2 (5 bases). V lost 4 bases and J 7 bases, leaving 16 bases between the germline ends. CDR1 SQVTM and CDR2 ANQGSEA come from the germline V gene. This CDR3 is built from 14 residues. CDR3 protein: CSVVIIPGSGELFF. DNA for the CDR3: TGCAGCGTTGTAATTATCCCGGGGAGCGGGGAGCTGTTTTTT.

The rearrangement links TRBV4-2 to TRBJ1-2; a weak D match, TRBD1 (5 bases). Germline-derived CDR1 and CDR2 are LGHNA and YNFKEQ. Trimming cost V 1 base and J 8 bases, with 23 bases left between them. The CDR3 runs to 17 residues. CDR3 bases: TGTGCCAGCAGCCAAGCCATGGAGACAGCTCTCTTTCGGGGCTACACCTTC. The encoded protein is CASSQAMETALFRGYTF.

The chain has TRBV28 and TRBJ2-5; D is ambiguous. This CDR3 is built from 12 residues. Germline CDR1 is MDHEN and CDR2 is SYDVKM. Trimming pared 6 bases from V and 11 bases from J, leaving 16 bases between. The CDR3 protein is CASSPPIFQQYF. In DNA form, the CDR3 reads TGTGCCAGCAGCCCCCCCATCTTTCAGCAGTACTTC.

The gene calls are TRBV20-1 and TRBJ1-3; D might be TRBD1 (6 bases). Per the germline V gene, CDR1 is DFQATT and CDR2 is SNEGSKA (reference sequence). The CDR3 length is 16 residues. V was clipped by 3 bases and J by 4 bases, with 19 bases between them. The CDR3 sequence: CSARPTGRTFGNTIYF. The DNA of the CDR3 is TGCAGTGCTAGGCCTACAGGGCGTACCTTCGGAAACACCATATATTTT.

The J gene is TRBJ1-5, the V gene TRBV7-9, with D maybe TRBD1 (6 bases). Germline V CDR1 and CDR2: SEHNR, FQNEAQ (reference sequence). Between the trimmed V and J ends, which lost 1 base and 7 bases, there was a span of 11 bases. The CDR3 runs 14 residues. The CDR3 DNA reads as TGTGCCAGCAGCTTAGGGGGGCGGGAACAGCCCCAGCATTTT. Translating it yields CASSLGGREQPQHF.

This clonotype was recorded a few times. V and J are TRBV20-1 and TRBJ2-7; TRBD2 matches at 10 bases. CDR3 length equals 14 residues. CDR1 and CDR2 (germline): DFQATT, SNEGSKA (reference sequence). V gave up 2 bases and J gave up 6 bases; unmatched junction bases: 7. The CDR3 protein is CSARLAGVPSEQYF. Written as DNA, the CDR3 is TGCAGTGCTAGACTAGCGGGAGTACCCTCCGAGCAGTACTTC.

In its sample, this clonotype was seen a few times. The chain employs TRBV20-1 and TRBJ1-5; 7 bases are shared with TRBD1. Germline V CDR1 and CDR2: DFQATT, SNEGSKA (reference sequence). The CDR3 contains 14 residues. The trim removed 0 bases at V and 7 bases at J, leaving 6 bases unmatched. The CDR3 here is CSARETGSGQPQHF. The CDR3 DNA follows: TGCAGTGCTAGAGAGACAGGGTCGGGACAGCCCCAGCATTTT.

The genes are TRBV9 and TRBJ1-1; D is undetermined. Trimming shortened V by 0 bases and J by 1 base, and 7 bases separated the two germline ends. Per the germline V gene, CDR1 is SGDLS and CDR2 is YYNGEE. This CDR3 comprises 14 residues. CDR3 bases: TGTGCCAGCAGCGTAGAGTCAGAGAACACTGAAGCTTTCTTT. Its translation is CASSVESENTEAFF.